The 14 T cell receptor beta chains listed next were all sequenced from one sample in a study of blood T cell repertoires in COVID-19. Only in-frame clones appear in the TCRdb table, and some are missing; sequencing was by immunoSEQ multiplex PCR. This table holds 150,000 to 200,000 clones, roughly four fifths found once. Sequenced input: peripheral blood. Receptor source: a human donor in a cohort sampled during active COVID-19.

A remark on this clone: This may be a read error: a much more frequent sequence differs by one nucleotide. The chain uses TRBV7-3 and TRBJ2-7; maybe TRBD1 (6 bases). Germline CDR1 and CDR2: SGHTA and FQGTGA. V was pared by 3 bases and J by 2 bases, with 8 bases between. The CDR3 runs to 13 residues. The CDR3 DNA is TGTGCCAGCAGCTTGGCAGGGGCCTACGAGCAGTACTTC. Protein sequence: CASSLAGAYEQYF. The variable domain in full, with the rest retrieved from reference TRBV7-3 and TRBJ2-7, is GAGVSQTPSNKVTEKGKYVELRCDPISGHTALYWYRQSLGQGPEFLIYFQGTGAADDSGLPNDRFFAVRPEGSVSTLKIQRTERGDSAVYLCASSLAGAYEQYFGPGTRLTVT.

The J gene is TRBJ1-5, the V gene TRBV4-1; D gene unclear. This CDR3 contains 17 residues. The V gene lost 2 bases and the J gene lost 0 bases, with 14 bases spanning the gap. Germline lookup yields CDR1 MGHRA and CDR2 YSYEKL. CDR3 sequence reads: CASSQPPGGLSNQPQHF. The CDR3 nucleotides are TGCGCCAGCAGCCAACCTCCGGGAGGGCTTAGCAATCAGCCCCAGCATTTT.

CDR3 bases: TGTGCCAGCAACACCCAGTCAGGGGAGCTGTTTTTT. Protein: CASNTQSGELFF. The chain couples TRBV19 to TRBJ2-2, with D unclear. The V end was cut by 9 bases, the J end by 8 bases, with 13 bases between. This CDR3 is built from 12 residues. Germline V gives CDR1 LNHDA, CDR2 SQIVND (reference sequence).

CDR3 residues: CASGALTANYGYTF. The CDR3, as DNA: TGTGCTAGTGGTGCACTGACAGCTAACTATGGCTACACCTTC. The gene calls are TRBV12-5 and TRBJ1-2; a possible D gene is TRBD1 (5 bases). V was shortened by 5 bases and J by 0 bases, with 10 bases between the two germline ends. The germline CDR1 and CDR2 sequences are LGHNT and FRNRAP. The CDR3 covers 14 residues.

This clone was recorded once. V is TRBV7-9 and J is TRBJ1-2; no definite D call. The germline V gene has CDR1 SEHNR and CDR2 FQNEAQ (reference sequence). The ends were cut back, 3 bases at V and 10 bases at J, with 9 bases in the middle. There are 11 residues in the CDR3. CDR3 nucleotide sequence: TGTGCCAGCAGCTTTGGAGATGACTACACCTTC. It encodes CASSFGDDYTF. The complete variable domain, with remaining parts taken from reference TRBV7-9 and TRBJ1-2, reads DTGVSQNPRHKITKRGQNVTFRCDPISEHNRLYWYRQTLGQGPEFLTYFQNEAQLEKSRLLSDRFSAERPKGSFSTLEIQRTEQGDSAMYLCASSFGDDYTFGSGTRLTVV.

CDR3 loop: CASSRSQETQYF. For the CDR3, the DNA is TGTGCCAGCAGCCGGTCACAGGAGACCCAGTACTTC. V gene TRBV7-8 combines with J gene TRBJ2-5, with unresolved D. Trimming took off 5 bases at V and 5 bases at J, with 9 bases between the two ends. The CDR3 contains 12 residues. Germline CDR1 and CDR2: SGHVS and FQNEAQ. Filled out from reference TRBV7-8 and TRBJ2-5, the complete variable domain reads GAGVSQSPRYKVAKRGQDVALRCDPISGHVSLFWYQQALGQGPEFLTYFQNEAQLDKSGLPSDRFFAERPEGSVSTLKIQRTQQEDSAVYLCASSRSQETQYFGPGTRLLVL.

The table lists this clone with many counts. V gene TRBV6-6 combines with J gene TRBJ2-6, with 10 bases that match TRBD2. The germline gives CDR1 MNHNY, CDR2 SVGAGI (reference sequence). V trimming: 6 bases; J trimming: 4 bases; junction bases outside the gene matches: 15. This CDR3 contains 19 residues. DNA for the CDR3: TGTGCCAGCAGCTTCGAAGGGCTAGCGGGGGTATCAGGGGCCAACGTCCTGACTTTC. Its translation is CASSFEGLAGVSGANVLTF.

The V and J genes are TRBV27 and TRBJ2-7; 7 bases line up with TRBD1. After removal of 10 bases from V and 5 bases from J, the junction contained 11 bases not matched to a gene. Germline CDR1 reads MNHEY; CDR2 reads SMNVEV (reference sequence). CDR3 length: 13 residues. CDR3 region: CATPDRDLDEQYF. DNA of the CDR3: TGTGCCACCCCAGACAGGGACCTGGACGAGCAGTACTTC.

The chain joins TRBV6-5 to TRBJ2-1, with D tentatively TRBD2 (7 bases). This CDR3 spans 15 amino acids. Trimming left V 6 bases short and J 9 bases short, with 21 bases between. The germline gives CDR1 MNHEY, CDR2 SVGAGI. CDR3 sequence: CASSQDVGGLVEQFF. As DNA, the CDR3 is TGTGCCAGCAGCCAGGACGTGGGGGGGCTGGTTGAGCAGTTCTTC.

The chain joins TRBV10-3 to TRBJ2-6; a possible D gene is TRBD1 (7 bases). The CDR3 extends over 16 amino acids. The germline V gene has CDR1 ENHRY and CDR2 SYGVKD. The V end was cut by 7 bases, the J end by 0 bases, with 13 bases between. This CDR3 reads CAITPGGISGANVLTF. CDR3 nucleotide sequence: TGTGCCATCACTCCAGGGGGGATCTCTGGGGCCAACGTCCTGACTTTC.

Details on this clone: With a much larger clone just one base away, this may be a read error. The sample contains more than one DNA sequence encoding this CDR3. The rearrangement joins TRBV12-3 or TRBV12-4 to TRBJ1-1; weak D call: TRBD1 (6 bases). This CDR3 region has 13 residues. V lost 4 bases and J lost 1, with 7 bases in between. CDR3: CASSSDRNTEAFF. CDR3 DNA: TGTGCCAGCAGTTCGGACAGGAACACTGAAGCTTTCTTT.

V and J are TRBV7-6 and TRBJ2-7; 12 bases are shared with TRBD2. CDR1 SGHVS and CDR2 FNYEAQ come from the germline V gene. CDR3 length: 14 residues. J was trimmed by 4 bases and V by 5 bases; bases with no gene match: 3. DNA of the CDR3: TGTGCCAGCAGCATAGGGACTAGCGGGTACGAGCAGTACTTC. Translating gives CASSIGTSGYEQYF.

Comment on this clone: Different DNA sequences within this sample yield the same CDR3. The chain combines TRBV28 with TRBJ1-4, with 11 bases fitting TRBD1. Germline lookup yields CDR1 MDHEN and CDR2 SYDVKM. This CDR3 is built from 16 residues. V lost 2 bases to trimming and J lost 7 bases; unmatched junction nucleotides: 6. The CDR3: CASSLPPGTGGEKLFF. The CDR3 DNA reads as TGTGCCAGCAGTTTACCTCCCGGGACAGGGGGTGAAAAACTGTTTTTT.

The J gene is TRBJ2-2, the V gene TRBV10-3; 11 bases fit TRBD2. The CDR3 consists of 17 residues. V lost 4 bases to trimming and J lost 6 bases; unmatched junction nucleotides: 10. Germline loops: CDR1 ENHRY, CDR2 SYGVKD. The CDR3 spells CAISVVELAGVSGELFF. As DNA, the CDR3 is TGTGCCATCAGTGTTGTAGAACTAGCGGGAGTATCCGGGGAGCTGTTTTTT.